This is a list of T cell receptor beta chains from one sample in a study of blood T cell repertoires in COVID-19. TCRdb's table, derived via immunoSEQ multiplex PCR, lists solely in-frame clones and lacks some. The sample shows roughly 14,000 clones, almost 95% of them seen only once. Material: peripheral blood. The origin of the receptors is a human donor with active COVID-19. The donor label of this sample is uncertain. The CDR3 runs from the conserved cysteine through the conserved F or W. Fields, in order: V gene, J gene, clone size, D gene, CDR3 protein, CDR3 DNA. D genes are given only for firm matches. Clone size appears in some rows only: once, few, many, or a class for an expanded clone.

TRBV7-9,TRBJ1-3,once,TRBD1,CASSFLQGAAGNTIYF,TGTGCCAGCAGCTTTTTACAGGGGGCGGCTGGAAACACCATATATTTT
TRBV6-5,TRBJ2-7,NA,NA,CASSSQTGPYEQYF,TGTGCCAGCAGTTCTCAGACAGGACCCTACGAGCAGTACTTC
TRBV5-1,TRBJ2-1,NA,TRBD2,CASSPNPGLAGMQFF,TGCGCCAGCAGCCCCAACCCGGGACTAGCGGGGATGCAGTTCTTC
TRBV15,TRBJ1-2,NA,NA,CATSRDRTANYGYTF,TGTGCCACCAGCAGAGATAGGACAGCTAACTATGGCTACACCTTC
TRBV7-2,TRBJ2-7,NA,NA,CASSLGAEQYF,TGTGCCAGCAGCTTAGGGGCCGAGCAGTACTTC
TRBV5-3,TRBJ2-7,NA,TRBD1,CARSLGRGCEQYF,TGTGCCAGAAGCTTGGGCAGGGGGTGCGAGCAGTACTTC
TRBV5-1,TRBJ1-2,NA,NA,CASTRDTYSFYGYTF,TGCGCCAGCACCCGGGACACTTACTCCTTCTATGGCTACACCTTC
TRBV5-4,TRBJ2-1,NA,NA,CASSGGRVSYNEQFF,TGTGCCAGCAGCGGCGGGCGGGTCAGCTACAATGAGCAGTTCTTC
TRBV5-4,TRBJ2-7,NA,TRBD2,CASSSSGSSYEQYF,TGTGCCAGCAGCTCTAGCGGGAGTTCCTACGAGCAGTACTTC
TRBV5-1,TRBJ2-7,NA,TRBD1,CASSPGTAEQYF,TGCGCCAGCAGCCCCGGGACAGCCGAGCAGTACTTC
TRBV5-4,TRBJ1-6,NA,NA,CASSFRGSPLHF,TGTGCCAGCAGCTTCAGGGGATCACCCCTCCACTTT
TRBV30,TRBJ2-4,NA,NA,CAWSARYDIQYF,TGTGCCTGGAGCGCCAGGTACGACATTCAGTACTTC
TRBV21-1,TRBJ1-1,NA,NA,CASYKKQGLSEAFF,TGTGCCAGCTACAAGAAGCAGGGGTTATCTGAAGCTTTCTTT
TRBV7-8,TRBJ1-5,NA,NA,CASSLSQTTSNQPQHF,TGTGCCAGCAGCTTAAGTCAGACAACTAGCAATCAGCCCCAGCATTTT
TRBV6-5,TRBJ2-2,NA,NA,CASTHRAGELFF,TGTGCCAGCACCCACCGGGCCGGGGAGCTGTTTTTT
TRBV30,TRBJ2-2,NA,NA,CACRKGVPNTGELFF,TGTGCCTGTCGGAAAGGGGTCCCGAACACCGGGGAGCTGTTTTTT
TRBV11-2,TRBJ2-7,once,TRBD2,CASSLTTSGLYEQYF,TGTGCCAGCAGCTTAACGACTAGCGGATTATACGAGCAGTACTTC
TRBV19,TRBJ2-3,NA,TRBD2,CASSISGRAGDTQYF,TGTGCCAGTAGTATAAGCGGGAGGGCGGGAGATACGCAGTATTTT
TRBV7-8,TRBJ1-1,NA,NA,CASSLAQTNTEAFF,TGTGCCAGCAGCTTAGCACAGACGAACACTGAAGCTTTCTTT
TRBV19,TRBJ2-1,NA,TRBD2,CASSPRESGRVYNEQFF,TGTGCCAGTAGTCCTCGGGAAAGCGGGAGGGTCTACAATGAGCAGTTCTTC
TRBV4-3,TRBJ1-6,NA,TRBD1,CASSQERQGSGSPLHF,TGCGCCAGCAGCCAGGAACGACAGGGATCCGGTTCACCCCTCCACTTT
TRBV3-1/TRBV3-2,TRBJ2-1,NA,TRBD1,CASSRAGGRNEQFF,TGTGCCAGCAGCCGAGCAGGGGGTCGCAATGAGCAGTTCTTC
TRBV7-8,TRBJ2-5,NA,NA,CASNKDRSPQETQYF,TGTGCCAGCAACAAGGACAGATCACCCCAAGAGACCCAGTACTTC
TRBV5-1,TRBJ1-2,NA,NA,CASSSSGVGYGYTF,TGCGCCAGCAGCTCGTCGGGGGTGGGCTATGGCTACACCTTC
TRBV7-8,TRBJ2-1,NA,TRBD2,CASSLFVASGKDEQFF,TGTGCCAGCAGCTTATTCGTGGCTAGCGGGAAAGATGAGCAGTTCTTC
TRBV19,TRBJ1-2,NA,TRBD1,CASSPKGQGGHYGYTF,TGTGCCAGTAGTCCTAAGGGACAGGGCGGACACTATGGCTACACCTTC
TRBV5-1,TRBJ1-1,NA,TRBD1,CASSTGQGGTEAFF,TGCGCCAGCAGCACAGGACAGGGTGGGACTGAAGCTTTCTTT
TRBV5-4,TRBJ2-1,NA,TRBD1,CASSWGQGAYNEQFF,TGTGCCAGCAGCTGGGGACAGGGGGCCTACAATGAGCAGTTCTTC
TRBV11-2,TRBJ2-1,NA,TRBD1,CASSPQGVGTGQFF,TGTGCCAGCAGCCCCCAGGGGGTTGGGACAGGTCAGTTCTTC
TRBV6-5,TRBJ2-3,once,NA,CASSLEGGSQYF,TGTGCCAGCAGCTTGGAAGGGGGTTCGCAGTATTTT
TRBV18,TRBJ2-3,NA,TRBD2,CASSRRGLAGESGDTQYF,TGTGCCAGCTCACGACGGGGATTAGCGGGAGAGTCGGGAGATACGCAGTATTTT
TRBV5-1,TRBJ2-3,NA,NA,CASSLAGISTDTQYF,TGCGCCAGCAGCTTGGCAGGGATTAGCACAGATACGCAGTATTTT
TRBV5-4,TRBJ2-5,NA,NA,CASSLRTRETQYF,TGTGCCAGCAGCTTGAGGACACGAGAGACCCAGTACTTC
TRBV7-8,TRBJ2-2,NA,NA,CASSLEQNTGELFF,TGTGCCAGCAGCTTAGAACAGAACACCGGGGAGCTGTTTTTT
TRBV19,TRBJ2-1,NA,TRBD2,CASTQPRGGSYNEQFF,TGTGCCAGTACCCAACCCCGCGGGGGCTCCTACAATGAGCAGTTCTTC
TRBV30,TRBJ2-5,NA,NA,CAWLQGGTQYF,TGTGCCTGGCTGCAGGGCGGGACCCAGTACTTC